One and the same sample provided the 24 T cell receptor beta chains below, sequenced in a study of T cells in Graves' hyperthyroidism and ophthalmopathy. Amplification yielded TCR beta CDR3 regions, with RNA transcripts as the source. Using the HTBI primer set, a first-round RT-PCR was run on the TCR CDR3. TCRdb re-derived calls from the multiplex PCR reads in MiXCR, one entry per CDR3 protein. The sample holds about 560,000 distinct CDR3 sequences, around 17% seen once. Sequenced: blood. The receptors come from a woman in her late teens or twenties with Graves' hyperthyroidism.

The V gene is TRBV7-9, the J gene TRBJ2-7, with TRBD1 matching 11 bases. Losses at the gene ends were 5 bases for V and 2 bases for J; bases not matched to a gene: 5. Germline V CDR1 and CDR2: SEHNR, FQNEAQ (reference sequence). The CDR3 runs to 15 residues. Written as DNA, the CDR3 is TGTGCCAGCAGCCAAGGACAGGGGGCCCCCTACGAGCAGTACTTC. Its protein is CASSQGQGAPYEQYF.

The chain links TRBV27 to TRBJ1-5, with D unclear. Germline V lookup: CDR1 MNHEY, CDR2 SMNVEV (reference sequence). The CDR3 runs 14 residues. Trimming took off 4 bases at V and 7 bases at J, with 14 bases between the two ends. CDR3 DNA sequence: TGTGCCAGCAGTTGGGCTGTTAGGGAACAGCCCCAGCATTTT. Protein sequence: CASSWAVREQPQHF.

This clonotype was counted many times. This sequence joins TRBV12-3 or TRBV12-4 and TRBJ1-6, with D possibly matching TRBD1 (5 bases). The CDR3 is 14 residues long. Trimming took 1 base from V and 7 from J, leaving 8 bases between them. The CDR3, as DNA: TGTGCCAGCAGTTTAGGGAGACAGAATTCACCCCTCCACTTT. It translates to CASSLGRQNSPLHF.

In its sample, this clonotype was seen many times. This chain connects TRBV5-1 to TRBJ2-1, with 9 bases lining up with TRBD1. CDR3 length: 15 amino acids. Trimming removed 0 bases from V and 5 bases from J; junction bases left unmatched: 3. The germline CDR1 and CDR2 sequences are SGHRS and YFSETQ. The CDR3 reads CASSLERTGDNEQFF. CDR3 sequence (DNA): TGCGCCAGCAGCTTGGAGAGGACAGGGGACAATGAGCAGTTCTTC.

This chain links TRBV7-7 with TRBJ2-1; possible D gene TRBD2, 6 bases. Trimming left V 5 bases short and J 8 bases short, with 19 bases between. The V gene's germline CDR1 is SSHAT and CDR2 FNYEAQ (reference sequence). The CDR3 runs 15 residues. Here the CDR3 reads CASSAVGGWKDEQFF. DNA of the CDR3: TGTGCCAGCAGCGCCGTGGGGGGTTGGAAGGATGAGCAGTTCTTC.

The rearrangement uses TRBV4-2 and TRBJ1-5, with 7 bases identical to TRBD1. The CDR3 has 15 residues. J gave up 2 bases and V 3 bases, and 4 bases lay outside the gene matches. Germline lookup yields CDR1 LGHNA and CDR2 YNFKEQ. CDR3 nucleotide sequence: TGTGCCAGCAGCCACCGACAGGGAGGCAATCAGCCCCAGCATTTT. Amino acid sequence: CASSHRQGGNQPQHF.

V is TRBV5-1 and J is TRBJ2-3; D may correspond to TRBD1 or TRBD2 (5 bases each). Germline values: CDR1 SGHRS, CDR2 YFSETQ. CDR3 size: 16 residues. V lost 0 bases to trimming and J lost 1 base, with 12 bases between them. The CDR3 here is CASSLAGRVRTDTQYF. The DNA of the CDR3 is TGCGCCAGCAGCTTGGCGGGGCGGGTCCGCACAGATACGCAGTATTTT.

This clonotype has a handful of counts. The chain joins TRBV7-2 to TRBJ2-2; weak D call: TRBD2 (6 bases). Trimming removed 6 bases from V and 5 bases from J, with 19 bases in between. The CDR3 consists of 16 residues. CDR1 and CDR2 from the germline V gene are SGHTA and FQGNSA. The chain's CDR3 is CASRVGGQKGTGELFF. CDR3 in DNA: TGTGCCAGCAGAGTCGGGGGTCAAAAGGGGACCGGGGAGCTGTTTTTT.

This clonotype was counted only a few times. This chain uses TRBV20-1 with TRBJ1-1, with D maybe TRBD1 (6 bases). CDR1 and CDR2 from the germline V gene are DFQATT and SNEGSKA (reference sequence). The length of the CDR3 is 14 residues. V lost 1 base to trimming and J lost 1 base, with 10 bases between them. CDR3 coding DNA: TGCAGTGCTAGAGCGGGGGCTCGGAACACTGAAGCTTTCTTT. Residues: CSARAGARNTEAFF.

The table lists this clonotype with many counts. The genes are TRBV5-6 and TRBJ2-7; the D call may be TRBD1 or TRBD2 (5 bases each). The germline CDR1 and CDR2 sequences are SGHDT and YYEEEE. This CDR3 has 14 residues. V lost 3 bases and J lost 7, with 17 bases in between. This chain's CDR3 is CASSSESGWGEQYF. The CDR3 bases are TGTGCCAGCAGCTCGGAAAGCGGATGGGGGGAGCAGTACTTC.

This clonotype was detected only a few times. V gene TRBV2 combines with J gene TRBJ1-3, with 7 nucleotides matching TRBD1. Unmatched junction bases numbered 16, after V lost 11 bases and J lost 0 bases. CDR1 is SNHLY, CDR2 FYNNEI, per germline. CDR3 length: 17 residues. CDR3 residues: CAVRYGGQTTSGNTIYF. DNA of the CDR3: TGTGCCGTCAGGTACGGGGGACAGACCACCTCTGGAAACACCATATATTTT.

Concerning this clonotype: A read error is possible here, since a much larger clone lies one base away. The J gene is TRBJ2-7, the V gene TRBV28, with 7 bases fitting TRBD2. The length of the CDR3 is 15 residues. CDR1 is MDHEN and CDR2 is SYDVKM in the germline V gene. The DNA for the CDR3 is TGTGCCAGCAGTTTAGTGGGAGGGAGCTCCTACGGGCAGTACTTC. Translation gives CASSLVGGSSYGQYF.

V is TRBV4-1 and J is TRBJ2-3; no clear D. V was pared by 4 bases and J by 2 bases, with 10 bases between. The CDR3 covers 14 residues. Germline CDR1 and CDR2: MGHRA and YSYEKL. CDR3 protein: CASSPGPVTDTQYF. The CDR3 nucleotides read TGCGCCAGCAGCCCTGGACCCGTCACAGATACGCAGTATTTT.

Comments on this clonotype: Just one base apart from a much larger clone, this may be a read error. This chain joins TRBV11-2 and TRBJ2-3, with TRBD2 matching over 12 bases. This CDR3 is 16 amino acids long. The V gene's germline CDR1 is SGHAT and CDR2 FQNNGV. CDR3 DNA: TGTGCCGGCAGCGTGACTAGCGGGAGAGGAACAGATACGCAGTATTTT. Residues: CAGSVTSGRGTDTQYF.

This clonotype showed up many times. The chain combines TRBV28 with TRBJ2-3; tentatively, D is TRBD1 (6 bases). V lost 2 bases and J lost 7, with 10 bases in between. This CDR3 comprises 13 residues. From germline, CDR1 is MDHEN and CDR2 SYDVKM. The DNA for the CDR3 is TGTGCCAGCAGTTTACAGGGGAGTAATACGCAGTATTTT. Encoded protein: CASSLQGSNTQYF.

This clonotype has at least ten counts. The gene calls are TRBV24-1 and TRBJ2-1; 9 positions agree with TRBD1. Looked up from germline, CDR1 is KGHDR and CDR2 is SFDVKD. With V trimmed by 9 bases and J by 2 bases, 4 bases remained unmatched. This CDR3 has 14 amino acids. The CDR3 DNA follows: TGTGCCACCTCAACAGGGGGCGCCTACAATGAGCAGTTCTTC. Translated, it gives CATSTGGAYNEQFF.

Only a few counts were recorded for this clonotype. CDR3 residues: CASSQAGTSTEAFF. The CDR3 region has the DNA TGTGCCAGCAGCCAGGCCGGGACGTCGACTGAAGCTTTCTTT. The chain is built from TRBV3-1 and TRBJ1-1, with D perhaps TRBD1 (5 bases). This CDR3 has 14 residues. The germline V gene has CDR1 LGHDT and CDR2 YNNKEL (reference sequence). V lost 3 bases, J lost 5 bases, and 13 bases lay in between.

This clonotype was observed at least ten times. The junction and the germline gene differ at one end; a read error may be behind it. Here the CDR3 reads CASSEDRVGTNEKLFF. Here the CDR3 DNA reads TGTGCCAGCAGCGAAGACAGGGTGGGGACTAATGAAAAACTGTTTTTT. The V and J genes are TRBV2 and TRBJ1-4; 7 positions match TRBD1. The germline gives CDR1 SNHLY, CDR2 FYNNEI. This CDR3 comprises 16 residues.

This clonotype was observed at least ten times. V gene TRBV20-1 combines with J gene TRBJ2-1; TRBD2 matches 7 bases. The V and J ends lost 2 bases and 9 bases, in that order; junction bases with no gene match: 7. The germline gives CDR1 DFQATT, CDR2 SNEGSKA (reference sequence). The CDR3 sequence is 13 residues long. In DNA, the CDR3 is TGCAGTGCTAGAAGGGCGGGAGTTACTGAGCAGTTCTTC. Its translation is CSARRAGVTEQFF.

This clonotype was seen a few times. The chain has TRBV9 and TRBJ1-3; 9 nucleotides agree with TRBD1. The CDR3 covers 16 residues. Germline CDR1 is SGDLS and CDR2 is YYNGEE. Losses at the gene ends were 2 bases for V and 0 bases for J; bases not matched to a gene: 3. Here the CDR3 reads CASSVGQGSSGNTIYF. CDR3 bases: TGTGCCAGCAGCGTCGGACAGGGGAGCTCTGGAAACACCATATATTTT. The variable domain in full, completed from reference TRBV9 and TRBJ1-3, reads DSGVTQTPKHLITATGQRVTLRCSPRSGDLSVYWYQQSLDQGLQFLIQYYNGEERAKGNILERFSAQQFPDLHSELNLSSLELGDSALYFCASSVGQGSSGNTIYFGEGSWLTVV.

This clonotype was seen repeatedly, ten times or more. The J gene is TRBJ1-1, the V gene TRBV6-1; D not certain. The germline gives CDR1 MNHNS, CDR2 SASEGT. This CDR3 is built from 16 residues. Trimming pared 5 bases from V and 0 bases from J, leaving 16 bases between. The CDR3, as DNA: TGTGCCAGCAGTTTCACTTACCGGAGAATGAACACTGAAGCTTTCTTT. Its translation is CASSFTYRRMNTEAFF.

This clonotype has only a few counts. The chain recombines TRBV6-2 or TRBV6-3 with TRBJ1-5, with a possible D match to TRBD1 (5 bases). The germline V gene has CDR1 MNHEY and CDR2 SVGEGT. The CDR3 extends over 18 amino acids. V shed 0 bases and J shed 2 bases, with 17 bases lying between them. This CDR3 is CASSYSSGDGYGNQPQHF. The CDR3 DNA is TGTGCCAGCAGTTACTCGAGCGGGGACGGGTACGGCAATCAGCCCCAGCATTTT.

A remark on this clonotype: The missing conserved phenylalanine or tryptophan at the end of this CDR3 makes a read error likely. The chain carries TRBV19 and TRBJ1-5, with D hard to call. Germline CDR1 is LNHDA and CDR2 is SQIVND (reference sequence). The length of the CDR3 is 13 residues. Trimming took 5 bases from V and 4 from J, leaving 9 bases between them. The CDR3 DNA reads as TGTGCCAGTAGTCCCGGGATTAATCAGCCCCAGCATCTT. The encoded protein is CASSPGINQPQHL.

This clonotype appeared a few times. V and J are TRBV30 and TRBJ2-7; D is unclear. The CDR3 has 12 amino acids. Trimming stripped 2 bases from V and 1 base from J, with 6 bases between. Germline CDR1 and CDR2: GTSNPN and SVGIG (reference sequence). The chain's CDR3 is CAWSSESYEQYF. The DNA for the CDR3 is TGTGCCTGGAGTAGTGAATCCTACGAGCAGTACTTC.